These 8 T cell receptor beta chains originate from one sample sequenced in a study of T cells in Graves' hyperthyroidism and ophthalmopathy. RNA transcripts served as the template for amplifying TCR beta CDR3 regions. With the HTBI primer set, the TCR CDR3 went through a first round of RT-PCR. TCRdb re-derived calls from the multiplex PCR reads in MiXCR, one entry per CDR3 protein. The table has about 400,000 distinct CDR3 sequences, about 15% seen once. The sample consisted of blood. Receptor source: a man between 18 and 29 years old with Graves' ophthalmopathy.

This clonotype has a count of ten or more. The chain is built from TRBV29-1 and TRBJ2-7, with TRBD1 identical over 8 bases. The V and J ends lost 0 bases and 6 bases, in that order; junction bases with no gene match: 4. This CDR3 has 13 amino acids. Germline V gene data show CDR1 as SQVTM and CDR2 as ANQGSEA. This chain's CDR3 is CSVEDGQGAEQYF. The CDR3 DNA sequence: TGCAGCGTTGAAGATGGTCAGGGGGCCGAGCAGTACTTC.

At least ten counts were recorded for this clonotype. CDR3 in amino acids: CASSEDNANTGELFF. For the CDR3, the DNA is TGCGCCAGCAGCGAGGACAACGCGAACACCGGGGAGCTGTTTTTT. V usage is TRBV5-1 and J usage is TRBJ2-2, with D maybe TRBD1 (5 bases). The CDR3 has 15 amino acids. Trimming took 4 bases from V and 0 from J, leaving 10 bases between them. Germline V lookup: CDR1 SGHRS, CDR2 YFSETQ.

The table lists this clonotype with many counts. This chain joins TRBV7-8 and TRBJ2-1, with TRBD2 matching over 10 bases. The J segment lost 3 bases and the V segment lost 5 bases, leaving 4 bases of the junction unmatched. The CDR3 is 15 residues long. Germline V gene lookup returns CDR1 SGHVS and CDR2 FQNEAQ. CDR3 nucleotides: TGTGCCAGCAGCCCTAGCGGGAGAGTCTACAATGAGCAGTTCTTC. It yields the protein CASSPSGRVYNEQFF.

This clonotype came up many times. The chain has TRBV3-1 and TRBJ1-1, with D possibly being TRBD1 (6 bases). Germline lookup yields CDR1 LGHDT and CDR2 YNNKEL (reference sequence). With 3 bases removed from V and 1 base from J, the gap between germline ends came to 9 bases. This CDR3 has 14 amino acids. CDR3 amino acids: CASSHSTGNTEAFF. In DNA form, the CDR3 reads TGTGCCAGCAGCCATTCGACAGGGAACACTGAAGCTTTCTTT.

This clonotype has ten or more counts. The chain carries TRBV6-1 and TRBJ1-6, with D unresolved. The CDR3 contains 17 residues. V lost 5 bases and J 0 bases, leaving 14 bases between the germline ends. Germline V gene data show CDR1 as MNHNS and CDR2 as SASEGT. CDR3 bases: TGTGCCAGCAGTCGGCAGTCCACCCGCTCCTATAATTCACCCCTCCACTTT. It codes for CASSRQSTRSYNSPLHF.

Ten or more counts support this clonotype. The rearrangement links TRBV6-2 or TRBV6-3 to TRBJ2-7; the match to TRBD1 covers 7 bases. The V gene end was trimmed by 7 bases and the J gene end by 1 base; junction bases not matched to a gene: 4. This CDR3 has 13 amino acids. The germline V gene encodes CDR1 MNHEY and CDR2 SVGEGT. The CDR3 protein is CASMEQGSYEQYF. The CDR3 DNA reads TGTGCCAGCATGGAACAGGGGTCCTACGAGCAGTACTTC.

Remarks on this clonotype: This may be a read error: a much more frequent sequence differs by one nucleotide. This chain connects TRBV20-1 to TRBJ2-7; D is perhaps TRBD1 or TRBD2 (5 bases each). V was cut by 3 bases and J by 6 bases, with 15 bases left in between. The germline V gene has CDR1 DFQATT and CDR2 SNEGSKA (reference sequence). This CDR3 is 13 amino acids long. CDR3 region: CSASWDLSGEQYF. For the CDR3, the DNA is TGCAGTGCTAGCTGGGACCTCTCCGGCGAGCAGTACTTC.

The chain combines TRBV11-2 with TRBJ2-2; 13 nucleotides align to TRBD2. In germline, CDR1 is SGHAT, CDR2 FQNNGV. J lost 5 bases, V lost 6 bases, and 6 bases had no gene match. The CDR3 has 16 residues. CDR3 coding DNA: TGTGCCAGCAGGACCGGGACTAGCGGGAAAACCGGGGAGCTGTTTTTT. Its translation: CASRTGTSGKTGELFF.